The rows below give T cell receptor beta chains drawn from one sample of a study of blood T cell repertoires in COVID-19. The data were produced by immunoSEQ multiplex PCR, yet TCRdb's version contains in-frame clones alone and is incomplete. The table lists about 400,000 clones, 80% to 90% of them singletons. Sample: peripheral blood. The source of these receptors is a man aged 40-49 years with acute or convalescent COVID-19. The CDR3 runs from the conserved cysteine through the conserved F or W. D genes are given only for firm matches. Not all rows give a size; the values are once, few, many and, for expanded clones, a class.

abundance | d_gene | j_gene | v_gene | CDR3nt | CDR3aa
. | TRBD1 | TRBJ1-1 | TRBV2 | TGTGCCAGCTACCGAGACAGGGGCACTGAAGCTTTCTTT | CASYRDRGTEAFF
few | . | TRBJ1-3 | TRBV7-7 | TGTGCTAGCAGCGCCCGAGGCCTAGCGGGGGGGGACTTCTCTGGAAACACCATATATTTT | CASSARGLAGGDFSGNTIYF
once | . | TRBJ1-1 | TRBV5-1 | TGCGCCAGCAGCGGCGGGCGGGGACGGAAAACTGAAGCTTTCTTT | CASSGGRGRKTEAFF
. | TRBD2 | TRBJ2-7 | TRBV4-2 | TGTGCCAGCAGCCGAACTAGCGGGGGAGACCTCTACGAGCAGTACTTC | CASSRTSGGDLYEQYF
. | TRBD1 | TRBJ1-2 | TRBV3-1/TRBV3-2 | TGTGCCAGCAGTCAGGGGGCTTTAATCCAAGCACACTATGGCTACACCTTC | CASSQGALIQAHYGYTF
. | TRBD2 | TRBJ2-7 | TRBV4-2 | TGTGCCAGCAGCCAAGATCCCCCGGGAGGGCCCTACGAGCAGTACTTC | CASSQDPPGGPYEQYF
. | TRBD1 | TRBJ1-2 | TRBV30 | TGTGCCTGGAGGGGACAGGGGATAAACTATGGCTACACCTTC | CAWRGQGINYGYTF
. | . | TRBJ1-1 | TRBV2 | TGTGCCAGCAGTGAACTCACTTCGTTGAACACTGAAGCTTTCTTT | CASSELTSLNTEAFF
. | TRBD2 | TRBJ2-4 | TRBV5-4 | TGTGCCAGCAGCCTTGGACTAGCGTCGAACATTCAGTACTTC | CASSLGLASNIQYF
. | . | TRBJ1-1 | TRBV27 | TGTGCCAGCAGCTTTGGGTCGGGTTGGACTGAAGCTTTCTTT | CASSFGSGWTEAFF
. | TRBD2 | TRBJ2-2 | TRBV4-1 | TGCGCCAGCAGCTCTGGGACTACCCGGGACACCGGGGAGCTGTTTTTT | CASSSGTTRDTGELFF
. | . | TRBJ1-5 | TRBV19 | TGTGCCAGTAGTATAGGTATGATGCGGGTCCGGCGTGGTAATCAGCCCCAGCATTTT | CASSIGMMRVRRGNQPQHF
. | . | TRBJ1-2 | TRBV12-3/TRBV12-4 | TGTGCCAGCAGTTTTGATCGGGTGGGCTACACCTTC | CASSFDRVGYTF
. | . | TRBJ1-1 | TRBV2 | TGTGCCAGCAGGAAGGAGGGGAACACTGAAGCTTTCTTT | CASRKEGNTEAFF
once | . | TRBJ2-1 | TRBV5-5 | TGTGCCAGCAGCTCCCAGGGGAGCTCCTACAATGAGCAGTTCTTC | CASSSQGSSYNEQFF
. | TRBD2 | TRBJ2-1 | TRBV5-1 | TGCGCCAGCAGCGAAATAGCGGGGGAATACAATGAGCAGTTCTTC | CASSEIAGEYNEQFF
. | . | TRBJ1-2 | TRBV3-1/TRBV3-2 | TGTGCCAGCAGCCAACTAATAGCGGGGGCGGGTCACTATGGCTACACCTTC | CASSQLIAGAGHYGYTF
. | TRBD2 | TRBJ2-3 | TRBV30 | TGTGCCTGGACACCGGGGGGGCGGAGGTCCACAGATACGCAGTATTTT | CAWTPGGRRSTDTQYF
. | TRBD1 | TRBJ2-1 | TRBV5-4 | TGTGCCAGCAGCCTACGACAGGGTGCTTCGGATGAGCAGTTCTTC | CASSLRQGASDEQFF
once | . | TRBJ1-1 | TRBV19 | TGTGCCAGTAGTATGACGGGGGAAGACACTGAAGCTTTCTTT | CASSMTGEDTEAFF
once | . | TRBJ1-6 | TRBV5-1 | TGCGCCAGCAGCTTGGAAAGGGGGAAGAATTCACCCCTCCACTTT | CASSLERGKNSPLHF
. | TRBD1 | TRBJ1-2 | TRBV28 | TGTGCCAGCAGTTTAGGACAGGGGTATGGCTACACCTTC | CASSLGQGYGYTF
. | TRBD1 | TRBJ1-1 | TRBV25-1 | TGTGCCAGCAGTGACCAGACAGGGACGAACACTGAAGCTTTCTTT | CASSDQTGTNTEAFF
. | . | TRBJ2-5 | TRBV5-1 | TGCGCCAGCAGCCCCCTCGGGGGAAGGGAGACCCAGTACTTC | CASSPLGGRETQYF
. | . | TRBJ1-1 | TRBV6-5 | TGTGCCAGCAGTTACGACAGAGAGGGGGACACTGAAGCTTTCTTT | CASSYDREGDTEAFF
. | TRBD2 | TRBJ2-7 | TRBV27 | TGTGCCAGCAGTCCTGGACTAGCGGGGCCGTCTTACGAGCAGTACTTC | CASSPGLAGPSYEQYF
. | TRBD1 | TRBJ1-3 | TRBV19 | TGTGCCAGTAGTAAGGACAGGGCTAACTGGGGAAACACCATATATTTT | CASSKDRANWGNTIYF
once | . | TRBJ2-7 | TRBV7-9 | TGTGCCAGCAGCCAGGGCGACGGATACGAGCAGTACTTC | CASSQGDGYEQYF
. | . | TRBJ2-7 | TRBV12-5 | TGTGCTAGTGGTTCCATTACACAGGCCTACTCCTACGAGCAGTACTTC | CASGSITQAYSYEQYF
. | TRBD1 | TRBJ2-7 | TRBV19 | TGTGCCAGTAGTTGGGACAGGGGCGACGAGCAGTACTTC | CASSWDRGDEQYF
. | TRBD1 | TRBJ2-4 | TRBV9 | TGTGCCAGCAGCGGGGGTGGACAGGGACTAGCCAAAAACATTCAGTACTTC | CASSGGGQGLAKNIQYF
. | TRBD2 | TRBJ2-1 | TRBV19 | TGTGCCAGTAGTATGGTAGCGGGCGACAATGAGCAGTTCTTC | CASSMVAGDNEQFF
once | . | TRBJ1-4 | TRBV12-3/TRBV12-4 | TGTGCCAGCAGCCCGGATGAAAAACTGTTTTTT | CASSPDEKLFF
. | . | TRBJ1-1 | TRBV7-6 | TGTGCCAGCAGCTTTGAGGCCGGGGGTCGTAACACTGAAGCTTTCTTT | CASSFEAGGRNTEAFF
. | . | TRBJ2-7 | TRBV28 | TGTGCCAGCAGTTTAGTCGGACTGGCCCACGAGCAGTACTTC | CASSLVGLAHEQYF
. | . | TRBJ1-1 | TRBV6-6 | TGTGCCAGCCTATCTCGGGGGAACACTGAAGCTTTCTTT | CASLSRGNTEAFF
. | TRBD1 | TRBJ1-6 | TRBV6-4 | TGTGCCACCGCCCTAACCGGGACAGGGCATTCACCCCTCCACTTT | CATALTGTGHSPLHF
. | TRBD1 | TRBJ1-2 | TRBV10-3 | TGTGCCATCAGTGAGTCGAGAGGGGGCGCGTCCGGCTACACCTTC | CAISESRGGASGYTF
. | TRBD2 | TRBJ2-3 | TRBV4-2 | TGTGCCAGCAGCCAAGCGACTAGCGTTTCCACAGATACGCAGTATTTT | CASSQATSVSTDTQYF
once | TRBD1 | TRBJ2-7 | TRBV6-6 | TGTGCCAGCAGTAGGACCGGGACAGGGTACTACGAGCAGTACTTC | CASSRTGTGYYEQYF
. | TRBD2 | TRBJ2-7 | TRBV18 | TGTGCCAGCTCACCTTATCCGGGAGGGGGGGCCTACGAGCAGTACTTC | CASSPYPGGGAYEQYF
. | TRBD2 | TRBJ2-1 | TRBV7-9 | TGTGCCAGCAGCTTATCGGCGGGGGGGTTAGGCAATGAGCAGTTCTTC | CASSLSAGGLGNEQFF